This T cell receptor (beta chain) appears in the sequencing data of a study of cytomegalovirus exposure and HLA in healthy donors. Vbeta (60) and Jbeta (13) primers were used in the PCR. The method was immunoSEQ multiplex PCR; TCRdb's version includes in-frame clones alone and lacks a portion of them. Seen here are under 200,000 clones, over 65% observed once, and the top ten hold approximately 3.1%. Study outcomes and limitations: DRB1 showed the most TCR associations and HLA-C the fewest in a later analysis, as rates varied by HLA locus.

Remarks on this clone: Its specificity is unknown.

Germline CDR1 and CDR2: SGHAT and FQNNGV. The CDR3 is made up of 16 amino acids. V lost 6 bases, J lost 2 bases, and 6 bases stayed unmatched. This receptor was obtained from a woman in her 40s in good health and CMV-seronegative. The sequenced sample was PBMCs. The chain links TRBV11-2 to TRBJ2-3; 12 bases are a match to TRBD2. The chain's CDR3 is CASSSGLAGNTDTQYF. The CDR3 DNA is TGTGCCAGCAGTTCCGGACTAGCGGGGAACACAGATACGCAGTATTTT.